Sequencing of this TCR beta chain was carried out in a study of cytomegalovirus exposure and HLA in healthy donors (dated by TCRdb to between 2016 and 2019). As for the study more broadly: The roughly 650 repertoires of the first cohort and the 95 to 150 validation repertoires were produced on the same platform, according to a later analysis. The aim of the study was to test whether cataloging public T cell receptors could identify signatures of past pathogen exposure. Besides the first cohort of around 700 subjects, a separate validation cohort made up of 120 different subjects was used. The study combined high-throughput TCR immunosequencing, statistical association of individual TCRs with disease status, and machine learning to predict cytomegalovirus infection status.

The donors were included in the validation cohort of 120 subjects, a group kept apart from the roughly 670-subject first cohort. Remarks on this clone: Its antigen is currently not known. No base quality values were provided; no much bigger clone lies one nucleotide off.

Libraries were constructed by the immunoSEQ multiplex PCR assay. The source study handled its data this way. A statistical classification framework was built for diagnosing cytomegalovirus status from the catalog of TCR beta chain sequences. Drawn from immuneACCESS, this table holds only the in-frame rearrangements with V and J called that TCRdb kept. Clones are partly lost; checked studies trace under half to an unresolved V gene and leave the rest unexplained. The D gene and trimming were derived from the DNA, and the V and J assignments and clone size from that table. For this sample the table gives 250,000 to 400,000 clones, of which approximately 86% were detected only once. Approximately 0.96% of the sample is taken by the ten largest. What the authors observed across the whole study: In a later analysis, TCRs clustered in the first cohort were found to also tend to co-occur in the 130 or so validation repertoires, with approximately 95% of cluster scores above 0. Three of the identified cytomegalovirus-associated TCR beta chains were confirmed in vitro to be specific for cytomegalovirus antigens. The study gave a list of around 170 TCR beta chains associated with cytomegalovirus. A later analysis had no HLA typing for the validation cohort, so co-occurrence there was scored across all 110 or so repertoires. Most TCR sequences were seen in very few donors, while some public TCRs were found in many individuals. The authors suggested that the approach could potentially be generalized to other disease states and immunological phenotypes. The classifier was reported to diagnose cytomegalovirus status with high specificity and sensitivity in both the original and validation cohorts.

Trimming leaves V shorter by 5 bases and J shorter by 4 bases, with the junction holding 5 bases beyond the gene matches. From the cysteine through the phenylalanine, the CDR3 covers 14 amino acids. The CDR3 DNA has 42 bases and is translated from base 1. The germline V gene (reference sequence) yields SEHNR for CDR1 and FQNEAQ for CDR2. This receptor was identified in a man aged 25-40 years in good health and CMV-seronegative. Sequencing input: PBMCs. The rearranged segments are TRBV7-9 and TRBJ1-1; TRBD1 aligns with 9 central bases. The CDR3 here reads CASSLGQGSTEAFF. The nucleotide sequence reads as follows: TGTGCCAGCAGCCTCGGACAGGGGAGCACTGAAGCTTTCTTT.